Listed below are T cell receptor beta chains from one sample, sequenced in a study of radiation and T cells in renal cell carcinoma. Measured with immunoSEQ multiplex PCR; TCRdb has only the in-frame clones, and not every one. The data hold over 90,000 clones, with roughly 88% observed a single time. Sequencing used blood, obtained from a patient whose treatment included radiotherapy and nephrectomy. Receptors were obtained from a man in his sixties with renal cell carcinoma. Each CDR3 is given with its conserved first and last residue. A D gene is named only where the DNA matches it firmly. Rows may omit the clone size; those that give it use once, few, many or a size class.

V,D,J,size,CDR3,DNA
TRBV4-1,.,TRBJ2-7,.,CASSPGTLHYEQYF,TGCGCCAGCAGCCCCGGGACCCTACACTACGAGCAGTACTTC
TRBV15,TRBD2,TRBJ2-1,.,CATSRAFGGYNEQFF,TGTGCCACCAGCAGAGCATTCGGGGGGTACAATGAGCAGTTCTTC
TRBV10-2,TRBD2,TRBJ2-2,.,CASSDPGLAWNTGELFF,TGCGCCAGCAGTGACCCGGGACTAGCATGGAACACCGGGGAGCTGTTTTTT
TRBV4-1,TRBD1,TRBJ1-5,.,CASSHSTGSSNQPQHF,TGCGCCAGCAGCCACTCGACAGGGTCCAGCAATCAGCCCCAGCATTTT
TRBV18,.,TRBJ2-3,.,CASSPLEEFTDTQYF,TGTGCCAGCTCACCGCTAGAGGAGTTCACAGATACGCAGTATTTT
TRBV28,TRBD2,TRBJ2-7,.,CASSPPREVYEQYF,TGTGCCAGCAGTCCCCCCCGGGAGGTCTACGAGCAGTACTTC
TRBV28,.,TRBJ2-6,.,CASSLEEFGGSSGANVLTF,TGTGCCAGCAGCTTAGAGGAGTTCGGTGGTAGCTCTGGGGCCAACGTCCTGACTTTC
TRBV2,.,TRBJ2-7,once,CASSGSYEQYF,TGTGCCAGCAGCGGCTCCTACGAGCAGTACTTC
TRBV29-1,TRBD1,TRBJ2-2,.,CSVSWDRATRELFF,TGCAGCGTATCTTGGGACAGGGCCACCAGGGAGCTGTTTTTT
TRBV7-9,.,TRBJ2-7,.,CASSLAVGPLKTYEQYF,TGTGCCAGCAGCTTAGCTGTCGGGCCCTTGAAGACCTACGAGCAGTACTTC
TRBV19,TRBD2,TRBJ2-2,.,CASKKGLAGPNTGELFF,TGTGCCAGTAAGAAGGGACTAGCGGGCCCGAACACCGGGGAGCTGTTTTTT
TRBV19,.,TRBJ2-3,few,CATRENQGNTDTQYF,TGTGCCACTAGAGAGAACCAAGGTAACACAGATACGCAGTATTTT
TRBV5-6,.,TRBJ2-5,.,CASTQGPRETQYF,TGTGCCAGCACCCAGGGACCCCGGGAGACCCAGTACTTC
TRBV28,TRBD2,TRBJ2-4,once,CASSARLAGLRNIQYF,TGTGCCAGCAGTGCCCGACTAGCGGGATTGAGAAACATTCAGTACTTC
TRBV7-6,.,TRBJ2-3,once,CASSSHSTDTQYF,TGTGCCAGCAGCTCGCACAGCACAGATACGCAGTATTTT
TRBV4-1,.,TRBJ2-5,.,CASSQDGGRTQYF,TGCGCCAGCAGCCAAGACGGGGGGCGAACCCAGTACTTC
TRBV30,TRBD2,TRBJ2-7,.,CAWGTSGSSIYEQYF,TGTGCCTGGGGGACTAGCGGGAGTTCGATTTACGAGCAGTACTTC
TRBV27,.,TRBJ2-2,.,CASTPGSLIGELFF,TGTGCCAGCACTCCCGGGTCTCTGATCGGGGAGCTGTTTTTT
TRBV9,TRBD2,TRBJ2-7,.,CASNPSGTGEQYF,TGTGCCAGCAATCCTAGCGGGACGGGGGAGCAGTACTTC
TRBV11-2,.,TRBJ2-1,.,CASQGSGYNEQFF,TGTGCCAGCCAAGGTAGCGGATACAATGAGCAGTTCTTC
TRBV29-1,TRBD1,TRBJ1-1,few,CSVQDRGTEAFF,TGCAGCGTCCAAGACAGGGGCACTGAAGCTTTCTTT
TRBV19,.,TRBJ2-3,.,CASRTGHSTDTQYF,TGTGCCAGTAGGACGGGACATAGCACAGATACGCAGTATTTT
TRBV18,.,TRBJ1-1,.,CASSPGRRNTEAFF,TGTGCCAGCTCACCGGGACGCCGGAACACTGAAGCTTTCTTT
TRBV28,TRBD1,TRBJ1-3,once,CASSPHEDRAGNTIYF,TGTGCCAGCAGTCCCCATGAGGACAGGGCTGGAAACACCATATATTTT
TRBV5-6,TRBD2,TRBJ2-1,.,CASSSLDGRHEQFF,TGTGCCAGCAGCTCACTTGACGGGAGGCATGAGCAGTTCTTC
TRBV7-8,TRBD1,TRBJ1-1,.,CASSPGGMEAFF,TGTGCCAGCAGCCCAGGGGGCATGGAAGCTTTCTTT
TRBV19,.,TRBJ1-5,.,CASSITAPNQPQHF,TGTGCCAGTAGTATAACAGCCCCCAATCAGCCCCAGCATTTT
TRBV7-3,.,TRBJ2-2,.,CASSPSNTGELFF,TGTGCCAGCAGCCCAAGTAACACCGGGGAGCTGTTTTTT
TRBV19,TRBD2,TRBJ2-2,.,CASRLAGVTGELFF,TGTGCCAGCCGCTTAGCGGGTGTTACCGGGGAGCTGTTTTTT
TRBV19,.,TRBJ1-5,.,CASSSDQGPQHF,TGTGCCAGTAGTTCAGATCAGGGACCCCAGCATTTT
TRBV2,.,TRBJ1-6,.,CASSEARQARSSPLHF,TGTGCCAGCAGTGAAGCCCGACAGGCAAGAAGTTCACCCCTCCACTTT
TRBV18,TRBD2,TRBJ2-7,.,CASSSGTSGIYEQYF,TGTGCCAGCTCATCAGGGACTAGCGGAATCTACGAGCAGTACTTC
TRBV28,.,TRBJ2-1,few,CASSSKTSLSYNEQFF,TGTGCCAGCAGCTCAAAGACTAGTCTCTCCTACAATGAGCAGTTCTTC
TRBV10-2,TRBD2,TRBJ2-1,.,CASSETSGRNNEQFF,TGCGCCAGCAGTGAAACTAGCGGGAGGAACAATGAGCAGTTCTTC
TRBV5-6,.,TRBJ1-2,few,CASSPDSSYGYTF,TGTGCCAGCAGTCCCGACAGCTCCTATGGCTACACCTTC
TRBV27,.,TRBJ1-2,.,CASSLTGWYYGYTF,TGTGCCAGCAGTTTGACAGGCTGGTACTATGGCTACACCTTC
TRBV2,.,TRBJ2-7,.,CASTASGSSYEQYF,TGTGCCAGCACGGCCTCGGGGTCTTCCTACGAGCAGTACTTC
TRBV4-3,TRBD1,TRBJ2-2,.,CASSRDPGTGIPGELFF,TGCGCCAGCAGCCGAGACCCCGGGACAGGGATCCCCGGGGAGCTGTTTTTT
TRBV5-1,.,TRBJ2-6,.,CASSLDGANVLTF,TGCGCCAGCAGTCTAGATGGGGCCAACGTCCTGACTTTC
TRBV12-5,TRBD1,TRBJ2-5,.,CASGPGTAGIETQYF,TGTGCTAGTGGTCCGGGGACAGCAGGGATTGAGACCCAGTACTTC
TRBV7-2,TRBD2,TRBJ2-7,.,CASSPMTSGSYEQYF,TGTGCCAGCAGTCCCATGACTAGCGGGAGTTACGAGCAGTACTTC
TRBV19,.,TRBJ1-2,.,CASSNQGRVAYGYTF,TGTGCCAGTAGTAATCAGGGGCGCGTTGCCTATGGCTACACCTTC
TRBV6-5,TRBD1,TRBJ1-2,.,CASSRTGTFYTF,TGTGCCAGCAGCCGGACAGGAACCTTCTACACCTTC
TRBV28,.,TRBJ1-2,.,CASTVWDRTYRANYGYTF,TGTGCCAGCACAGTTTGGGATCGAACGTACCGAGCTAACTATGGCTACACCTTC
TRBV6-5,.,TRBJ1-1,.,CASSRSTNTEAFF,TGTGCCAGCAGTCGCTCCACGAACACTGAAGCTTTCTTT
TRBV19,TRBD1,TRBJ1-4,.,CASSASGGSGSNEKLFF,TGTGCCAGTAGTGCGTCAGGGGGTTCGGGTTCTAATGAAAAACTGTTTTTT
TRBV7-9,.,TRBJ2-7,.,CASSPSTRYEQYF,TGTGCCAGCAGCCCGAGTACCCGGTACGAGCAGTACTTC
TRBV5-4,.,TRBJ2-7,.,CASSFVGRPYEQYF,TGTGCCAGCAGCTTTGTCGGGAGACCCTACGAGCAGTACTTC
TRBV19,TRBD1,TRBJ2-7,.,CASSTGDRAHEQYF,TGTGCCAGTAGTACCGGGGACAGGGCCCACGAGCAGTACTTC
TRBV29-1,TRBD2,TRBJ2-2,.,CSVILAGDIPGELFF,TGCAGCGTTATCCTAGCGGGAGACATACCCGGGGAGCTGTTTTTT